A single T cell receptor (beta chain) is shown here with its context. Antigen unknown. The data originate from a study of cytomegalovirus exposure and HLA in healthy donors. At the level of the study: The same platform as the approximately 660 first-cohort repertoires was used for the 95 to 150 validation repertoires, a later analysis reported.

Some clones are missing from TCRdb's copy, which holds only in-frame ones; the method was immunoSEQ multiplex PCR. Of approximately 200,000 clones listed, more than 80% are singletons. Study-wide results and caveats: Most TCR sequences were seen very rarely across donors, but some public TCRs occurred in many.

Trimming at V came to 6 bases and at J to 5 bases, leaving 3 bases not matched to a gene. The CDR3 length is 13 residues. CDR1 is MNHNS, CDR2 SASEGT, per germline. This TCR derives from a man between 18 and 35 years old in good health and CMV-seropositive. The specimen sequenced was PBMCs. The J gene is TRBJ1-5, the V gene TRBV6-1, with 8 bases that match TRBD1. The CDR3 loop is CASREDRDQPQHF. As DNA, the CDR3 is TGTGCCAGCAGGGAGGACAGGGATCAGCCCCAGCATTTT.